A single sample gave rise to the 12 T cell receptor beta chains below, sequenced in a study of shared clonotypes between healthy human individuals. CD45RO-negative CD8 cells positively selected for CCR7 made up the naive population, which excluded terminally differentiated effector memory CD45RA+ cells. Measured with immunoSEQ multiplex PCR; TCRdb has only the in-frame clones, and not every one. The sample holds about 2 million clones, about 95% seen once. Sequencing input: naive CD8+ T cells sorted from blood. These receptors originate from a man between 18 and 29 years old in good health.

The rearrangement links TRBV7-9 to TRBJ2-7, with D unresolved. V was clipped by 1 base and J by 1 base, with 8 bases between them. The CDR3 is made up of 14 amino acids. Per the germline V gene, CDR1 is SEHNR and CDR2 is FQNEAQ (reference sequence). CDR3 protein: CASSLDGFSYEQYF. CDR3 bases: TGTGCCAGCAGCTTAGACGGGTTTTCCTACGAGCAGTACTTC.

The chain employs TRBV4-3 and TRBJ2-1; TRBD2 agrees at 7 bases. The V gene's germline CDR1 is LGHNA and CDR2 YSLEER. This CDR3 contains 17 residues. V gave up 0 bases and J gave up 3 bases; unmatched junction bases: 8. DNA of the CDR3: TGCGCCAGCAGCCAAGATCACCCAGCGGGAAACTACAATGAGCAGTTCTTC. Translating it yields CASSQDHPAGNYNEQFF.

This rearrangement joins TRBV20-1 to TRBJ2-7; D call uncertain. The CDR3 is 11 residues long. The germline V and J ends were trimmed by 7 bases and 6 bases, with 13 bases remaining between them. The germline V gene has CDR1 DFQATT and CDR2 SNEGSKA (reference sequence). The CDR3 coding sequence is TGCAGTGGTTCCTTCCCCTCCGAGCAGTACTTC. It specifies CSGSFPSEQYF.

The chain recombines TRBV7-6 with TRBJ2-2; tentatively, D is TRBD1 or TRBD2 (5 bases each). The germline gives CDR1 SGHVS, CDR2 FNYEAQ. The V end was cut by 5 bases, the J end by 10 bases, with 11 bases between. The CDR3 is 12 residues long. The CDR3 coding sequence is TGTGCCAGCAGCGTCGGGGACCAGGAGCTGTTTTTT. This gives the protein CASSVGDQELFF.

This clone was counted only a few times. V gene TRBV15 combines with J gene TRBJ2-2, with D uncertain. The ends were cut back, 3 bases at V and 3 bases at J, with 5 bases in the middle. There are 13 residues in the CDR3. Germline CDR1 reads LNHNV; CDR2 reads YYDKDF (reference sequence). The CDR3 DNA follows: TGTGCCACCAGCAGTGGGGACACCGGGGAGCTGTTTTTT. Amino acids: CATSSGDTGELFF.

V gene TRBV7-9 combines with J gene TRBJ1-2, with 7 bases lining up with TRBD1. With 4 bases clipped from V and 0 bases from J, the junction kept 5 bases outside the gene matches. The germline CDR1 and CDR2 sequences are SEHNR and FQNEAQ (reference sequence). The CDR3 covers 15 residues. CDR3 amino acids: CASSSRDRANYGYTF. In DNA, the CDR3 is TGTGCCAGCAGCTCCCGGGACAGAGCTAACTATGGCTACACCTTC.

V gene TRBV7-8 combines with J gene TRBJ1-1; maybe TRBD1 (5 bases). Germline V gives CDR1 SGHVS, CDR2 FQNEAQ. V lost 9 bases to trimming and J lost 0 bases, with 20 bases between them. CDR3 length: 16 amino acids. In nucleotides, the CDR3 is TGTGCCAGTGAGCGGGGGATGGGGGGGATGAACACTGAAGCTTTCTTT. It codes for CASERGMGGMNTEAFF.

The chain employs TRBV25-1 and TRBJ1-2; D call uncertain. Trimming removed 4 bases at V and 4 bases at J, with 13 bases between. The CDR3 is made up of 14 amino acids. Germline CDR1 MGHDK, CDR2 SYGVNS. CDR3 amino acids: CASSAPTSIYGYTF. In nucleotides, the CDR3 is TGTGCCAGCAGTGCACCGACAAGTATCTATGGCTACACCTTC.

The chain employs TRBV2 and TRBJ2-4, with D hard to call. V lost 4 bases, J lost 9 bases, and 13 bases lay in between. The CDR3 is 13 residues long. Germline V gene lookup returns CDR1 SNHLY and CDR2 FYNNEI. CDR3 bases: TGTGCCAGCAGTGCTACAGAACCGGCCATTCAGTACTTC. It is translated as CASSATEPAIQYF.

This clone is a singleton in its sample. DNA of the CDR3: TGTGCCAGCGCGGGGTTCACAGATACGCAGTATTTT. It yields the protein CASAGFTDTQYF. This sequence joins TRBV11-2 and TRBJ2-3, with a possible D match to TRBD2 (6 bases). The CDR3 extends over 12 amino acids. V was shortened by 8 bases and J by 2 bases, with 8 bases between the two germline ends. Per the germline V gene, CDR1 is SGHAT and CDR2 is FQNNGV.

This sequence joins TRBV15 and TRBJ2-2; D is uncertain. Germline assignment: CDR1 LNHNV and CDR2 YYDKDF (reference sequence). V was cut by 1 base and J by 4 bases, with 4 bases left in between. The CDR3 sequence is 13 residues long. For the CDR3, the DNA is TGTGCCACCAGCAGAGTTGTCACCGGGGAGCTGTTTTTT. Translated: CATSRVVTGELFF.

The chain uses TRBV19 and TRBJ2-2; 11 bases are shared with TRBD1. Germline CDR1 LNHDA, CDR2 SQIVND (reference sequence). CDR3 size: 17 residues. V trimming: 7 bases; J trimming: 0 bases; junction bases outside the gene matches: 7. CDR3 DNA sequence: TGTGCCAGTAATACCCCGGGACAGGGGGCGAACACCGGGGAGCTGTTTTTT. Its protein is CASNTPGQGANTGELFF.